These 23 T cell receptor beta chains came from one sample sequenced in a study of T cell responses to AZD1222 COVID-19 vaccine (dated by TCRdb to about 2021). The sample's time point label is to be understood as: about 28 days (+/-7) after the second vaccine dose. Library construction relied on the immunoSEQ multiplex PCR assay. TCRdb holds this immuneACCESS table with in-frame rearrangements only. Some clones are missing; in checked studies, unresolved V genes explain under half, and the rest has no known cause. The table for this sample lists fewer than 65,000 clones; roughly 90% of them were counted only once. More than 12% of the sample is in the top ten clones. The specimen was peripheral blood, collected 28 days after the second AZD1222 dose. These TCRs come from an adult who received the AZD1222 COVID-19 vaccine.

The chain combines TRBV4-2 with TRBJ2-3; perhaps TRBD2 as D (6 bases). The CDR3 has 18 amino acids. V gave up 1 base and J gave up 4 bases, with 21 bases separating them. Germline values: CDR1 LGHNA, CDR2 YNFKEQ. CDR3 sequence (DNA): TGTGCCAGCAGCCAAGTGCGGGACTTCCCCCTTGGGGCAGATACGCAGTATTTT. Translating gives CASSQVRDFPLGADTQYF.

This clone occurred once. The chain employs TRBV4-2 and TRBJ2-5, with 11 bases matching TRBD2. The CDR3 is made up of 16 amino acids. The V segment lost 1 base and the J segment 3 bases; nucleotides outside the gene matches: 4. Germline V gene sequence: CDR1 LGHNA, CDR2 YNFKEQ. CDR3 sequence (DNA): TGTGCCAGCAGCCAAGGGCTAGCGGGAGGAAAAGAGACCCAGTACTTC. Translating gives CASSQGLAGGKETQYF.

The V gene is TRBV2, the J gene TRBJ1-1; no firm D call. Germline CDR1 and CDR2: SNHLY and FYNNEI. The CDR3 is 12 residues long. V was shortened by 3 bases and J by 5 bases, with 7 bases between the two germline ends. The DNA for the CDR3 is TGTGCCAGCAGTGAGGGCGGGACTGAAGCTTTCTTT. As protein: CASSEGGTEAFF.

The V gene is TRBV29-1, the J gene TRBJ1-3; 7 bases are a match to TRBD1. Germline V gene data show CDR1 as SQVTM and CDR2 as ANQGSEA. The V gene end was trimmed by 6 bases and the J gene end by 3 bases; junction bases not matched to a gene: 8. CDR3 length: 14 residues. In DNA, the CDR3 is TGCAGCGTGAGGACACAGGGGTTTGGAAACACCATATATTTT. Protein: CSVRTQGFGNTIYF.

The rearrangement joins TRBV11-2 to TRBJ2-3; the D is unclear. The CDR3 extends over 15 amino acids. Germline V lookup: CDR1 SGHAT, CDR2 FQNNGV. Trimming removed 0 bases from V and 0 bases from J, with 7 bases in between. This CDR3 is CASSLDLTSTDTQYF. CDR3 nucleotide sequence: TGTGCCAGCAGCTTAGATCTAACCAGCACAGATACGCAGTATTTT. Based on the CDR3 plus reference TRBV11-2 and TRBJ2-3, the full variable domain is EAGVAQSPRYKIIEKRQSVAFWCNPISGHATLYWYQQILGQGPKLLIQFQNNGVVDDSQLPKDRFSAERLKGVDSTLKIQPAKLEDSAVYLCASSLDLTSTDTQYFGPGTRLTVL.

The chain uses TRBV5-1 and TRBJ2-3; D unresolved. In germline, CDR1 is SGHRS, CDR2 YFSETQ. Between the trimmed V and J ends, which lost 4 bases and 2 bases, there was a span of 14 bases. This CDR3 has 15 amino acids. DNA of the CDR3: TGCGCCAGCAGCCGCGAGGAGACACACACAGATACGCAGTATTTT. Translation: CASSREETHTDTQYF.

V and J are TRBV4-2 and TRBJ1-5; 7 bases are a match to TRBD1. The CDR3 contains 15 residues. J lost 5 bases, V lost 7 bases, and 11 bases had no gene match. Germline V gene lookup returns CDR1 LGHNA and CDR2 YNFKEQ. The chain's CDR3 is CASNLAGGRDQPQHF. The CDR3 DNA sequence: TGTGCCAGCAATCTTGCAGGGGGTAGGGATCAGCCCCAGCATTTT.

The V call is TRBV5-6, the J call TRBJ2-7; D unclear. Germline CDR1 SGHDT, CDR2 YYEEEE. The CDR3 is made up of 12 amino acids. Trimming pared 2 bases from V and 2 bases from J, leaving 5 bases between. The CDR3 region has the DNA TGTGCCAGCAGCTTAAGGGCCTACGAGCAGTACTTC. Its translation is CASSLRAYEQYF.

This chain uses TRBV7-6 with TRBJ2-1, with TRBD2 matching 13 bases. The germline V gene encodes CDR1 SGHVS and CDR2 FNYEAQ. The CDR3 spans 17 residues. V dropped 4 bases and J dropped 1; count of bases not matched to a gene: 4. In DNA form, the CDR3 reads TGTGCCAGCAGCTCCCGGACTAGCGGGAGATCCTACAATGAGCAGTTCTTC. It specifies CASSSRTSGRSYNEQFF.

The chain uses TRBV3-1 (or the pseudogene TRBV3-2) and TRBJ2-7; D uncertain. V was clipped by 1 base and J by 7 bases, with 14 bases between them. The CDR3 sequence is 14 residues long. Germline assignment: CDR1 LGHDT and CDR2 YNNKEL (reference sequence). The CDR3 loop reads CASSQGATPREQYF. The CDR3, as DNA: TGTGCCAGCAGCCAAGGGGCCACGCCACGAGAGCAGTACTTC.

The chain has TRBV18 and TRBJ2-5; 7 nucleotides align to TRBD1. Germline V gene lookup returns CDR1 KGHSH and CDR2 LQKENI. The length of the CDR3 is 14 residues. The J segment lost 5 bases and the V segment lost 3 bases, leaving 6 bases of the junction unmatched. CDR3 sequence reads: CASSPGQPPETQYF. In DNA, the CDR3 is TGTGCCAGCTCACCGGGACAGCCTCCGGAGACCCAGTACTTC.

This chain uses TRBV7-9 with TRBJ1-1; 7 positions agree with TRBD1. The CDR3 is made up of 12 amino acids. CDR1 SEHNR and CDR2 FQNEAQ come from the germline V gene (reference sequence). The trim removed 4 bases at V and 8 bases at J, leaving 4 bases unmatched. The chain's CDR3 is CASSSTDREAFF. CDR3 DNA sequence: TGTGCCAGCAGCTCAACGGACAGGGAAGCTTTCTTT.

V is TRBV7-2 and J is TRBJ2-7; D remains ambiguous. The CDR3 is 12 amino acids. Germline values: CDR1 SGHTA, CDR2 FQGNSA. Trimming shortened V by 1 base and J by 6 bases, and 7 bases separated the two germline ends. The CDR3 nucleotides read TGTGCCAGCAGCTTAGATTTCTCCGAGCAGTACTTC. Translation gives CASSLDFSEQYF.

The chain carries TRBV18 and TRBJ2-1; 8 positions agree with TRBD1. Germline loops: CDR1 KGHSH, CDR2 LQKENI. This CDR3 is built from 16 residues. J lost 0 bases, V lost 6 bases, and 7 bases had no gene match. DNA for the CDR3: TGTGCCAGCTCGCTCACAGGGGGTTTCTCCTACAATGAGCAGTTCTTC. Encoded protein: CASSLTGGFSYNEQFF.

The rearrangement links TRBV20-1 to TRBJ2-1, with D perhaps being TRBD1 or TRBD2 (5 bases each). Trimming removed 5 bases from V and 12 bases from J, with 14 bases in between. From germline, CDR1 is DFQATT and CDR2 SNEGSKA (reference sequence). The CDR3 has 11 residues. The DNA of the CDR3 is TGCAGTGCTCACCGGGACCGATGGCAGTTCTTC. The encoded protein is CSAHRDRWQFF.

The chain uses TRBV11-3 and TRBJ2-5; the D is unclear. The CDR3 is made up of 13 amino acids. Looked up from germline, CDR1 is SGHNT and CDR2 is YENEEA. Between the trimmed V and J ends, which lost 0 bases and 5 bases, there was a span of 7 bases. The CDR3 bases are TGTGCCAGCAGCTTAGACCATGGGGAGACCCAGTACTTC. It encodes CASSLDHGETQYF. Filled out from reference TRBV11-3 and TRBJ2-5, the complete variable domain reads EAGVVQSPRYKIIEKKQPVAFWCNPISGHNTLYWYLQNLGQGPELLIRYENEEAVDDSQLPKDRFSAERLKGVDSTLKIQPAELGDSAVYLCASSLDHGETQYFGPGTRLLVL.

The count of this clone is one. CDR3 loop: CASRSTSGSSDEQFF. The DNA for the CDR3 is TGTGCCAGCAGGTCGACTAGCGGGAGTTCGGATGAGCAGTTCTTC. The chain links TRBV6-6 to TRBJ2-1; 12 bases line up with TRBD2. This CDR3 is 15 amino acids long. Germline CDR1 reads MNHNY; CDR2 reads SVGAGI (reference sequence). V lost 6 bases and J lost 8; bases outside the gene matches: 8.

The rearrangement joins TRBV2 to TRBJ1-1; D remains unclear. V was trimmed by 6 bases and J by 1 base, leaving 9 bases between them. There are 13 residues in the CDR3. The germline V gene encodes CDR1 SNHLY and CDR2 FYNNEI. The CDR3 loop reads CASRDDPNTEAFF. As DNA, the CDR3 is TGTGCCAGCAGGGATGATCCGAACACTGAAGCTTTCTTT. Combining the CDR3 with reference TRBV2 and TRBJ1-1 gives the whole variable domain EPEVTQTPSHQVTQMGQEVILRCVPISNHLYFYWYRQILGQKVEFLVSFYNNEISEKSEIFDDQFSVERPDGSNFTLKIRSTKLEDSAMYFCASRDDPNTEAFFGQGTRLTVV.

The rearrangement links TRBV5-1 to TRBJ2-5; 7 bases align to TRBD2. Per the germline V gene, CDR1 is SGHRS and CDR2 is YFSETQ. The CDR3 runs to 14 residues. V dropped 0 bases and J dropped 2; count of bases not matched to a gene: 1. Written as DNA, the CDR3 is TGCGCCAGCAGCTTGGCTAGCGGTCAAGAGACCCAGTACTTC. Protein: CASSLASGQETQYF.

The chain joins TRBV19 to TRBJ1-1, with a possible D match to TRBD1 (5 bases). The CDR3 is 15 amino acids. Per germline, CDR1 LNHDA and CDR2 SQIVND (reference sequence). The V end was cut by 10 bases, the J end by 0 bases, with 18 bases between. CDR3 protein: CATAKGSLLNTEAFF. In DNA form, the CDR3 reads TGTGCCACCGCGAAGGGGTCCCTATTGAACACTGAAGCTTTCTTT.

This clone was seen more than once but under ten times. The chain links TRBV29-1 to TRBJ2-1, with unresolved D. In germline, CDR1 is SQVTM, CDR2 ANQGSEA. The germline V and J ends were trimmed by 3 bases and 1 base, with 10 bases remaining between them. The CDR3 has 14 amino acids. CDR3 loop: CSVEVVDSYNEQFF. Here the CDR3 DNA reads TGCAGCGTTGAGGTGGTAGATTCCTACAATGAGCAGTTCTTC.

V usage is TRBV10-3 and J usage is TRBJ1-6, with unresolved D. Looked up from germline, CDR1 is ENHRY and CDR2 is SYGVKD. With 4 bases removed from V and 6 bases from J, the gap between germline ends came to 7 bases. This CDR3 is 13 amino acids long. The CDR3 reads CAISVRINSPLHF. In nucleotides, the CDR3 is TGTGCCATCAGTGTCAGGATTAATTCACCCCTCCACTTT.

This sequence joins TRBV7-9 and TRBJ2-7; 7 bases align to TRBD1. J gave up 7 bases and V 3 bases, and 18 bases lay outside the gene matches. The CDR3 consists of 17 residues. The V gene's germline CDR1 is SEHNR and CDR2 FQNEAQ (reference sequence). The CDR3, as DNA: TGTGCCAGCAGCTTGCCCGTGGGTAGGGGGCCTTTAATAGAGCAGTACTTC. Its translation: CASSLPVGRGPLIEQYF.